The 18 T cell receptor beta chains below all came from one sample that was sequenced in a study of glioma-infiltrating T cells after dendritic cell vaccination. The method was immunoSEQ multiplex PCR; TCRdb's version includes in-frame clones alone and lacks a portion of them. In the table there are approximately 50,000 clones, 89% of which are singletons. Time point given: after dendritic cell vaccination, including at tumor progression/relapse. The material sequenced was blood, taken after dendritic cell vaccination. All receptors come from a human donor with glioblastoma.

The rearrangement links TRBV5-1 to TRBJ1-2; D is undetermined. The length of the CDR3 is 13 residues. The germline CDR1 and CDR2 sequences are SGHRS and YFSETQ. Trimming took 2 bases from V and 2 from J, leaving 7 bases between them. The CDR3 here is CASSFERNYGYTF. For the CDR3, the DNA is TGCGCCAGCAGCTTTGAGAGAAACTATGGCTACACCTTC.

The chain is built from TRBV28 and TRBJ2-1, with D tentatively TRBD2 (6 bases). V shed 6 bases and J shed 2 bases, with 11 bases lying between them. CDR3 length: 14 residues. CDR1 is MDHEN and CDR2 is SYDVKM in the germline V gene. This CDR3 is CASRGGTTYNEQFF. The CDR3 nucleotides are TGTGCCAGCAGGGGCGGGACCACCTACAATGAGCAGTTCTTC.

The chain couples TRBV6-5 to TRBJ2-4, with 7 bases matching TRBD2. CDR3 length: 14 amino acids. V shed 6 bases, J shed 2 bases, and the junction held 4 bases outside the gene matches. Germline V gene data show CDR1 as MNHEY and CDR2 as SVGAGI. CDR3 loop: CASRGLLSKNIQYF. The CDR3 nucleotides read TGTGCCAGCAGGGGACTACTGTCCAAAAACATTCAGTACTTC.

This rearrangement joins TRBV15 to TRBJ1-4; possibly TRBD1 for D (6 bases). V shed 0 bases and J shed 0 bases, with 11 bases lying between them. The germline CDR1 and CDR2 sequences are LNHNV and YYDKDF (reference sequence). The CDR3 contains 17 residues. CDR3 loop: CATSREPRGATNEKLFF. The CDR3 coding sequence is TGTGCCACCAGCAGAGAGCCCAGGGGAGCAACTAATGAAAAACTGTTTTTT.

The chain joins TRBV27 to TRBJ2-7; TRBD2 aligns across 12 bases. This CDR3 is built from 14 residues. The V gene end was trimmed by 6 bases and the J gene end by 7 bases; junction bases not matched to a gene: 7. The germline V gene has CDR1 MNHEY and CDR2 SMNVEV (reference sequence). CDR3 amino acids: CASRRLAGVQEQYF. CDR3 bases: TGTGCCAGCAGAAGACTAGCGGGAGTGCAAGAGCAGTACTTC.

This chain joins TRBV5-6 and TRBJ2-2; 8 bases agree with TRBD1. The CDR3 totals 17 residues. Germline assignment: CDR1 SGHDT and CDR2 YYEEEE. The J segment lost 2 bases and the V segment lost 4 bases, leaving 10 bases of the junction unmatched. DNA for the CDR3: TGTGCCAGCAGCGAACTACTACAGGGGGGAAACACCGGGGAGCTGTTTTTT. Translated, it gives CASSELLQGGNTGELFF. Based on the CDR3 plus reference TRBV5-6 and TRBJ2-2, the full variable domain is DAGVTQSPTHLIKTRGQQVTLRCSPKSGHDTVSWYQQALGQGPQFIFQYYEEEERQRGNFPDRFSGHQFPNYSSELNVNALLLGDSALYLCASSELLQGGNTGELFFGEGSRLTVL.

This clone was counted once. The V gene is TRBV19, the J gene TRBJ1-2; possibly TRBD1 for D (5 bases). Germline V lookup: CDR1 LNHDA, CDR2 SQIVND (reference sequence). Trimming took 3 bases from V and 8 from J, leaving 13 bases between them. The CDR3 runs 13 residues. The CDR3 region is CASSMLQGYGYTF. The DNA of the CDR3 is TGTGCCAGTAGTATGTTGCAGGGTTACGGCTACACCTTC.

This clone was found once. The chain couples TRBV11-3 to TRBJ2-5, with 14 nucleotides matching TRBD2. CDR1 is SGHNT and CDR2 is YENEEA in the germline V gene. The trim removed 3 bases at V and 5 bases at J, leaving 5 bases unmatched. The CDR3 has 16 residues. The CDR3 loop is CASSLGTSGRGETQYF. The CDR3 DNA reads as TGTGCCAGCAGCTTGGGGACTAGCGGGAGAGGGGAGACCCAGTACTTC.

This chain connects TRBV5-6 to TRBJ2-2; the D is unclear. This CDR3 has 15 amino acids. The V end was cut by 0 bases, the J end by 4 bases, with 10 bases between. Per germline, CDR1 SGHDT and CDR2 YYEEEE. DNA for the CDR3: TGTGCCAGCAGCTTGGCTGGCACCTTCACCGGGGAGCTGTTTTTT. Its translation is CASSLAGTFTGELFF.

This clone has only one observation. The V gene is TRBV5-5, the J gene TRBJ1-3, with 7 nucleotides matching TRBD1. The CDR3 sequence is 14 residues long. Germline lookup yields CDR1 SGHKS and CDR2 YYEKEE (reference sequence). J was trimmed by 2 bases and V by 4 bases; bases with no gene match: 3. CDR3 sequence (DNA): TGTGCCAGCAGCCTAGACAGGGCTGGAAACACCATATATTTT. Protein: CASSLDRAGNTIYF. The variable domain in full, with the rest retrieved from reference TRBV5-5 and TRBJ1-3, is DAGVTQSPTHLIKTRGQQVTLRCSPISGHKSVSWYQQVLGQGPQFIFQYYEKEERGRGNFPDRFSARQFPNYSSELNVNALLLGDSALYLCASSLDRAGNTIYFGEGSWLTVV.

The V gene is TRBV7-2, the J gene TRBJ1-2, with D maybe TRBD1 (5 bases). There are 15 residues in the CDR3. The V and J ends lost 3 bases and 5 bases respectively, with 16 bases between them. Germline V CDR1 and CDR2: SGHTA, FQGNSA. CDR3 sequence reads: CASSFAFGGTYGYTF. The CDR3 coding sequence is TGTGCCAGCAGCTTTGCTTTCGGGGGGACTTATGGCTACACCTTC.

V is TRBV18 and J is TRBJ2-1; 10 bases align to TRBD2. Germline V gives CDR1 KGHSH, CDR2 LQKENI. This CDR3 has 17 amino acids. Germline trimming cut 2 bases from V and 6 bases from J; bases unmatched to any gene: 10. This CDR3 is CASSPKALAGVGNEQFF. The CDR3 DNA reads TGTGCCAGCTCACCAAAAGCCCTAGCGGGAGTAGGCAATGAGCAGTTCTTC.

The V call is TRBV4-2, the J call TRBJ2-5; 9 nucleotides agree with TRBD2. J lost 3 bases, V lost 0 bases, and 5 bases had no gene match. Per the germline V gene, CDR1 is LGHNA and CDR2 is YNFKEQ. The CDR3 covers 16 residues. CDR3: CASSQDRAGGKETQYF. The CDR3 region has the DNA TGTGCCAGCAGCCAAGATCGGGCGGGAGGGAAAGAGACCCAGTACTTC.

This CDR3 reads CASRPRTGGMSTEAFF. The CDR3 DNA is TGTGCCAGCAGGCCCAGGACAGGGGGGATGAGCACTGAAGCTTTCTTT. The chain is built from TRBV6-4 and TRBJ1-1; 10 bases fit TRBD1. CDR3 length: 16 residues. The germline CDR1 and CDR2 sequences are MRHNA and SNTAGT. V gave up 6 bases and J gave up 4 bases; unmatched junction bases: 11.

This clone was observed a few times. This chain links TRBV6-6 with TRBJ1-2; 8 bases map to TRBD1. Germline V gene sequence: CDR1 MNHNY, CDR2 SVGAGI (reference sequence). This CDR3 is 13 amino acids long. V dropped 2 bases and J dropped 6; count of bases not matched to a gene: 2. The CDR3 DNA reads TGTGCCAGCAGTTACGTGACAGGGGATGGCTACACCTTC. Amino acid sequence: CASSYVTGDGYTF.

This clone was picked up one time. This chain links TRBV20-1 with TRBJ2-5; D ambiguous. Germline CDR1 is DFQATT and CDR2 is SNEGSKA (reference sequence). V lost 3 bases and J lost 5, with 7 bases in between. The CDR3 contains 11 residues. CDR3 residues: CSASIRETQYF. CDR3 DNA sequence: TGCAGTGCTAGCATACGGGAGACCCAGTACTTC.

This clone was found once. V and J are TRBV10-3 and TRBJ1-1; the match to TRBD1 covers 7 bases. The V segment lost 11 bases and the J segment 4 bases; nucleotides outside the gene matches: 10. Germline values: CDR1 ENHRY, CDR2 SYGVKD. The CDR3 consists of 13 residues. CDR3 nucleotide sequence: TGTGCCGCCGGGACAGCCGGGGGCACTGAAGCTTTCTTT. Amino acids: CAAGTAGGTEAFF.

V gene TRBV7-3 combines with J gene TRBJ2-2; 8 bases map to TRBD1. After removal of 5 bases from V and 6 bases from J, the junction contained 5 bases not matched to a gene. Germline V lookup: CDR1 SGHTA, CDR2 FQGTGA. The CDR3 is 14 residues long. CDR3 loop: CASSKDRDPGELFF. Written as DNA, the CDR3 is TGTGCCAGCAGCAAGGACAGGGATCCCGGGGAGCTGTTTTTT.